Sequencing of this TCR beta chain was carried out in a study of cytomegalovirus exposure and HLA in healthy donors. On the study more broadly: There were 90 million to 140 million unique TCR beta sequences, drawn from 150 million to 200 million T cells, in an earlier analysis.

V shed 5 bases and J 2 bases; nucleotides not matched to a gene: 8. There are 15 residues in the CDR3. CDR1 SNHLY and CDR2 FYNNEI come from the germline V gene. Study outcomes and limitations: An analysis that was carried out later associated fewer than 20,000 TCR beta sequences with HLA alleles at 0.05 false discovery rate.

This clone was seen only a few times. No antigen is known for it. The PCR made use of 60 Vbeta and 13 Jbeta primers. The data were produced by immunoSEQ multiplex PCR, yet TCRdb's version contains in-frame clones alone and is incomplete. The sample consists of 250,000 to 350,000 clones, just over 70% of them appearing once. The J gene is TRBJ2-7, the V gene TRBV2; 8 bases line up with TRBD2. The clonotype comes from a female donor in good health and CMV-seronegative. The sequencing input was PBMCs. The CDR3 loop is CASSYPGTRTYEQYF. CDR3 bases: TGTGCCAGCAGTTATCCAGGGACTAGGACCTACGAGCAGTACTTC.